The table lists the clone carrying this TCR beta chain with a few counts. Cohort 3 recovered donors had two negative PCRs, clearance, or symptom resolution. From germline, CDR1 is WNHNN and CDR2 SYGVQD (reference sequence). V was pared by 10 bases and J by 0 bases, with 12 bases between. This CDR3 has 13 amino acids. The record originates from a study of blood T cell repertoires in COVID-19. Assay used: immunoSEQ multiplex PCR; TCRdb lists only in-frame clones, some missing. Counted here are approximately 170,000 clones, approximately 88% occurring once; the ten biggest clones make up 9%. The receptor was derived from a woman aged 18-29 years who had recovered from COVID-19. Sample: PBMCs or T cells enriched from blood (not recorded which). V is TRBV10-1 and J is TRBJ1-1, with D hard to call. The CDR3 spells CATKVGVNTEAFF. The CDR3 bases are TGCGCCACCAAAGTCGGGGTGAACACTGAAGCTTTCTTT.